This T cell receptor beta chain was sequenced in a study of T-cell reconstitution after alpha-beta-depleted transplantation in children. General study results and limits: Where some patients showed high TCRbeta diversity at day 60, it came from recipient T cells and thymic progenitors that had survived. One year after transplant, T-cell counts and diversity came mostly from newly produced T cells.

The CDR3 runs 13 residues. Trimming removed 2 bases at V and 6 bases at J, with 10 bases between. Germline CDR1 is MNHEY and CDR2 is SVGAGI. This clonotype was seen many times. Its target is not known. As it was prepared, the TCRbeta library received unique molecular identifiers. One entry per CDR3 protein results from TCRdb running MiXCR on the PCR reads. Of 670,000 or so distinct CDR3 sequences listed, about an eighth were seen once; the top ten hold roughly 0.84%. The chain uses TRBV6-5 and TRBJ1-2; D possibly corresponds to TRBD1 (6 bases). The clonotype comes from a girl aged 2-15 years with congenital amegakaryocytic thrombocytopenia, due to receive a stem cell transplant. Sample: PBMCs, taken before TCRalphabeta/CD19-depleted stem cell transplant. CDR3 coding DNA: TGTGCCAGCAGTTACCAAAGGGGGGATGGCTACACCTTC. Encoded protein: CASSYQRGDGYTF.